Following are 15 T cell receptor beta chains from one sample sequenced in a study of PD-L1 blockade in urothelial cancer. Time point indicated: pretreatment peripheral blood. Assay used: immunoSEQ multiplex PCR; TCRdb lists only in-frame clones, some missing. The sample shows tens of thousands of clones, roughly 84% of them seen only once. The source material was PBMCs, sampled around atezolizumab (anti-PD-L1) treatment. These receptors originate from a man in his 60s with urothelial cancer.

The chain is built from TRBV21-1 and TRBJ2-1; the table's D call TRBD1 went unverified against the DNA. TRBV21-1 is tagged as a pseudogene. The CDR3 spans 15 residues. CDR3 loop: CASSKAPQQYNEQFF. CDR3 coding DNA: TGTGCCAGCAGCAAAGCCCCACAACAATACAATGAGCAGTTCTTC.

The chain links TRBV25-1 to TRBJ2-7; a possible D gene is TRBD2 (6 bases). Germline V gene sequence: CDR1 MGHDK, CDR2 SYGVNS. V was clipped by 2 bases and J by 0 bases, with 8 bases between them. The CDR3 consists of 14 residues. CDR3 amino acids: CASSELASSYEQYF. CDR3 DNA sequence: TGTGCCAGCAGTGAACTAGCGAGCTCCTACGAGCAGTACTTC.

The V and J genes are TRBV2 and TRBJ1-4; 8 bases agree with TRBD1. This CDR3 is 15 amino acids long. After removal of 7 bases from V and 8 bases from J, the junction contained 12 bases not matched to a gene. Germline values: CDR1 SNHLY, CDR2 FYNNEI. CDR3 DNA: TGTGCCAGCAACCTAGGACAGGGCGTAGAGGAAAAACTGTTTTTT. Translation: CASNLGQGVEEKLFF.

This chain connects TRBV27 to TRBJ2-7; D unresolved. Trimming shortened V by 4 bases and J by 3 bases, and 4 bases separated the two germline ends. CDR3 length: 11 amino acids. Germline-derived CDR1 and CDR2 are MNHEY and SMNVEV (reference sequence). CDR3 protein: CASSSLYEQYF. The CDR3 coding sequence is TGTGCCAGCAGTTCTCTCTACGAGCAGTACTTC.

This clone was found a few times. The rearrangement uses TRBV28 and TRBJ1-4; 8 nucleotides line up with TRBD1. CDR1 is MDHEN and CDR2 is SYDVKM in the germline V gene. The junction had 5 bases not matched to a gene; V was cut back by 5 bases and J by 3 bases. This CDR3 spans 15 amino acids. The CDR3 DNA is TGTGCCAGCAGTGATCCGACAGGGGCTAATGAAAAACTGTTTTTT. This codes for CASSDPTGANEKLFF.

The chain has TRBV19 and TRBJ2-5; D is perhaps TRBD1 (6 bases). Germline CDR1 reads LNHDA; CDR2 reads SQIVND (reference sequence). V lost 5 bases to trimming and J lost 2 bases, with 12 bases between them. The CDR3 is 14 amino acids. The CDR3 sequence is CASSETGSQETQYF. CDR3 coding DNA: TGTGCCAGTAGTGAAACAGGGTCGCAAGAGACCCAGTACTTC.

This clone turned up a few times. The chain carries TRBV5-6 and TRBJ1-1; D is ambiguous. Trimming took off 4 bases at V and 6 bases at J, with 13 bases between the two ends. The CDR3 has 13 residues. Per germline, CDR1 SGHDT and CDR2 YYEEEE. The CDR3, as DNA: TGTGCCAGCAGCCCAGAAAGTGCCTCTGAAGCTTTCTTT. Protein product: CASSPESASEAFF. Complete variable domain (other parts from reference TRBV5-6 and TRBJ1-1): DAGVTQSPTHLIKTRGQQVTLRCSPKSGHDTVSWYQQALGQGPQFIFQYYEEEERQRGNFPDRFSGHQFPNYSSELNVNALLLGDSALYLCASSPESASEAFFGQGTRLTVV.

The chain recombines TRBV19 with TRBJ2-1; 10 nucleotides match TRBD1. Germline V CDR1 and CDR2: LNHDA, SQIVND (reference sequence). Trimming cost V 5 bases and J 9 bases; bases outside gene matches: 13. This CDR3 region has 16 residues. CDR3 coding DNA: TGTGCCAGTAGTGTCGGACAGGGGGTCGGAGGAGTTGAGCAGTTCTTC. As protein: CASSVGQGVGGVEQFF.

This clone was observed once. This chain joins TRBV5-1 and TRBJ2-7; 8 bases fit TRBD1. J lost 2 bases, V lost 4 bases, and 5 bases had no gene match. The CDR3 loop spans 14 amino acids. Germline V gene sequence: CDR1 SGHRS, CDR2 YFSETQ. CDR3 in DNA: TGCGCCAGCAGCCCCCCGGGACAGGCCTACGAGCAGTACTTC. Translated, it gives CASSPPGQAYEQYF. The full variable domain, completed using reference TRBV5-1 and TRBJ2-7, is KAGVTQTPRYLIKTRGQQVTLSCSPISGHRSVSWYQQTPGQGLQFLFEYFSETQRNKGNFPGRFSGRQFSNSRSEMNVSTLELGDSALYLCASSPPGQAYEQYFGPGTRLTVT.

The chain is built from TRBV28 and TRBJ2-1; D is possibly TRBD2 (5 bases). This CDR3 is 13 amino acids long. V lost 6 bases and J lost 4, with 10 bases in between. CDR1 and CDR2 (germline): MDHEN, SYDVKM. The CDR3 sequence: CASRLPGYNEQFF. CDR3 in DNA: TGTGCCAGCAGGCTTCCGGGGTACAATGAGCAGTTCTTC. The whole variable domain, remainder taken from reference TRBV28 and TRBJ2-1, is DVKVTQSSRYLVKRTGEKVFLECVQDMDHENMFWYRQDPGLGLRLIYFSYDVKMKEKGDIPEGYSVSREKKERFSLILESASTNQTSMYLCASRLPGYNEQFFGPGTRLTVL.

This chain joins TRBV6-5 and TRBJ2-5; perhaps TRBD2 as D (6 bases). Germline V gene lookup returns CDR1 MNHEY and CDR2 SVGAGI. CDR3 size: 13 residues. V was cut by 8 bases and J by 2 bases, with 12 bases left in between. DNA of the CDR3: TGTGCCAGCGGAGGGGCTTTACAAGAGACCCAGTACTTC. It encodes CASGGALQETQYF.

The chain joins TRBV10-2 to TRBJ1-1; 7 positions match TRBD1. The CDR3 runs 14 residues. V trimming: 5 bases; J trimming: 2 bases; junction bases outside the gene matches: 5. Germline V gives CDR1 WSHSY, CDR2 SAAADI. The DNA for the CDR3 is TGCGCCAGCAGTCAGACAGGGACAAACACTGAAGCTTTCTTT. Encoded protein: CASSQTGTNTEAFF.

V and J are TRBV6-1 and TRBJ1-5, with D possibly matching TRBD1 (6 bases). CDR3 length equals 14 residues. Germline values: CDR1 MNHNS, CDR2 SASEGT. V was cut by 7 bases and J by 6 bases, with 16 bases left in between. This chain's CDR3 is CASILGGASQPQHF. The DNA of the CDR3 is TGTGCCAGCATCCTTGGGGGGGCTAGTCAGCCCCAGCATTTT.

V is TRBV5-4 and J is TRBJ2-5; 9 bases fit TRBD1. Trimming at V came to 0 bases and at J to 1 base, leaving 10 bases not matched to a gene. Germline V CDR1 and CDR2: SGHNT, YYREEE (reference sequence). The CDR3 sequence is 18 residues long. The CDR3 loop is CASSLAKIGTGSQETQYF. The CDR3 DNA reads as TGTGCCAGCAGCTTGGCCAAAATCGGGACAGGGTCCCAAGAGACCCAGTACTTC.

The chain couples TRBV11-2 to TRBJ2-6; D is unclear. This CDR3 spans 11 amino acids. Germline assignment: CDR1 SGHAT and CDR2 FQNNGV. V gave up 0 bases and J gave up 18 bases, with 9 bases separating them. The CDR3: CASSLDLERTF. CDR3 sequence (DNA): TGTGCCAGCAGCTTAGACTTGGAGAGGACTTTC.